This TCR beta chain was obtained from a study of cytomegalovirus exposure and HLA in healthy donors. Across the study: Previous work identified 117 million unique TCR beta sequences from around 180 million T cells. The study, taken as a whole, reports: According to an earlier analysis, most TCR beta V segments yielded productive rearrangements about 90% or about 30% of the time. One variant, a missense change in DCLRE1C, was linked in a later analysis to TCR beta V- and J-gene trimming.

Turning to this clone: The antigen remains undetermined.

PCR was performed using 60 Vbeta and 13 Jbeta primers. Sequenced by immunoSEQ multiplex PCR; TCRdb stores in-frame clones only, minus some. The sample gives some 190,000 clones, just under 80% of which show up once; approximately 2% is in the top ten. The CDR3 is made up of 14 amino acids. Germline CDR1 reads SGHRS; CDR2 reads YFSETQ. Trimming took off 0 bases at V and 8 bases at J, with 11 bases between the two ends. This TCR was recovered from a woman aged 30 to 39 in good health and CMV-seronegative. The V call is TRBV5-1, the J call TRBJ1-4; D unresolved. The sequencing sample was made of PBMCs. The CDR3 DNA sequence: TGCGCCAGCAGCTTGGGCGGGGTGGGCGAAAAACTGTTTTTT. It translates to CASSLGGVGEKLFF.